The 2 T cell receptor beta chains reported below all come from one sample, sequenced in a study of cytomegalovirus exposure and HLA in healthy donors. Here immunoSEQ multiplex PCR was the method, and the copy in TCRdb shows in-frame clones only, minus some. The sample lists approximately 270,000 clones, approximately 86% occurring once. Specimen: PBMCs. The receptors were sampled from a woman in her late teens or twenties in good health and CMV-seronegative.

The chain carries TRBV19 and TRBJ2-7, with a weak D call TRBD2 (6 bases). Looked up from germline, CDR1 is LNHDA and CDR2 is SQIVND (reference sequence). The CDR3 is made up of 12 amino acids. V shed 7 bases and J shed 6 bases, with 13 bases lying between them. CDR3 region: CASMRFGGEQYF. CDR3 coding DNA: TGTGCCAGTATGCGGTTCGGGGGCGAGCAGTACTTC.

The gene calls are TRBV28 and TRBJ1-2; D is unclear. From germline, CDR1 is MDHEN and CDR2 SYDVKM. The CDR3 runs 15 residues. The germline V and J ends were trimmed by 5 bases and 3 bases, with 16 bases remaining between them. CDR3 DNA: TGTGCCAGCAGTCCCCTATGGGAGCCGGACTATGGCTACACCTTC. Amino acid sequence: CASSPLWEPDYGYTF.